This TCR beta chain was retrieved from a study of T cell repertoires in ileal Crohn's disease. The wider study: Patients had a median approximately 7.5-year disease duration, and less than 40% were active smokers.

A note on this clone: The antigen remains unidentified.

The trim removed 5 bases at V and 0 bases at J, leaving 6 bases unmatched. CDR3 length equals 15 residues. Germline V gene lookup returns CDR1 LNHDA and CDR2 SQIVND (reference sequence). Regarding time point: proximal margin of the surgical specimen (macroscopically non-inflamed). Eligibility required adulthood, ileal or ileocolonic Crohn's disease and indicated ileocolonic resection. Overall study findings and caveats: Active smokers at surgery had more clonal expansions than non-smokers. Sorted CD8 T cells held more high-frequency clones than CD4.

Here immunoSEQ multiplex PCR was the method, and the copy in TCRdb shows in-frame clones only, minus some. In the table there are approximately 7,800 clones, approximately 75% of which are singletons. The V gene is TRBV19, the J gene TRBJ1-1; TRBD1 agrees at 7 bases. This clonotype originated in an adult with Crohn's disease. The sequenced sample consisted of ileal tissue. CDR3 protein: CASSQGERLNTEAFF. The CDR3 DNA reads TGTGCCAGTAGTCAGGGGGAAAGGCTGAACACTGAAGCTTTCTTT.